Below, 10 T cell receptor beta chains from the same sample are listed, as sequenced in a study of blood T cell repertoires in COVID-19. Assay: immunoSEQ multiplex PCR; the TCRdb copy retains only in-frame clones and omits some. The sample includes about 500,000 clones, approximately 89% of them seen just once. Source material: peripheral blood. These receptors came from a man aged 18 to 29 with COVID-19, enrolled during active disease.

The J gene is TRBJ2-1, the V gene TRBV7-9, with 10 bases fitting TRBD2. This CDR3 contains 14 residues. Losses at the gene ends were 5 bases for V and 9 bases for J; bases not matched to a gene: 7. CDR1 SEHNR and CDR2 FQNEAQ come from the germline V gene (reference sequence). CDR3 nucleotides: TGTGCCAGCAGCCTGGCAGCGGGAGGGAGTGAGCAGTTCTTC. It encodes CASSLAAGGSEQFF.

V gene TRBV5-5 combines with J gene TRBJ1-2; 9 bases map to TRBD1. Germline V gene sequence: CDR1 SGHKS, CDR2 YYEKEE (reference sequence). V lost 5 bases and J lost 4; bases outside the gene matches: 6. The CDR3 spans 14 residues. The CDR3 nucleotides are TGTGCCAGCAGTTTACAGGGGGCCGGCTATGGCTACACCTTC. Protein: CASSLQGAGYGYTF.

This clone is a singleton in its sample. The chain employs TRBV6-5 and TRBJ2-3, with D perhaps TRBD2 (7 bases). V lost 2 bases, J lost 5 bases, and 17 bases lay in between. This CDR3 contains 16 residues. Germline V gives CDR1 MNHEY, CDR2 SVGAGI. CDR3 sequence reads: CASSYADGGHRDTQYF. In DNA form, the CDR3 reads TGTGCCAGCAGTTACGCCGACGGGGGGCATAGAGATACGCAGTATTTT.

This chain uses TRBV4-2 with TRBJ1-3; a possible D gene is TRBD1 (6 bases). The V and J ends lost 0 bases and 4 bases respectively, with 16 bases between them. CDR3 length: 17 residues. Germline CDR1 is LGHNA and CDR2 is YNFKEQ. This CDR3 reads CASSQETGNRGGNTIYF. The CDR3 DNA follows: TGTGCCAGCAGCCAAGAAACAGGGAACCGGGGAGGAAACACCATATATTTT.

This clone showed up just once. This chain joins TRBV5-8 and TRBJ2-3, with 11 bases that match TRBD2. The CDR3 extends over 16 amino acids. The V gene end was trimmed by 4 bases and the J gene end by 4 bases; junction bases not matched to a gene: 8. CDR1 SGHTS and CDR2 YDEGEE come from the germline V gene. CDR3 coding DNA: TGTGCCAGCAGCGACATAGCGGGAGGGGGCGCAGATACGCAGTATTTT. This translates into CASSDIAGGGADTQYF.

The chain recombines TRBV15 with TRBJ2-1; D unclear. In germline, CDR1 is LNHNV, CDR2 YYDKDF (reference sequence). The CDR3 covers 15 residues. V lost 1 base to trimming and J lost 3 bases, with 10 bases between them. CDR3 bases: TGTGCCACCAGCAGAGGGCTAGGTGGCTACAATGAGCAGTTCTTC. Translation: CATSRGLGGYNEQFF.

The chain joins TRBV25-1 to TRBJ1-5; D gene ambiguous. Per the germline V gene, CDR1 is MGHDK and CDR2 is SYGVNS. The CDR3 consists of 15 residues. The V end lost 6 bases, the J end lost 3 bases, and 15 bases lay between the germline ends. The CDR3: CASRGWAGFNQPQHF. The DNA for the CDR3 is TGTGCCAGCAGGGGTTGGGCGGGTTTCAATCAGCCCCAGCATTTT.

The chain combines TRBV5-4 with TRBJ2-3; 10 nucleotides align to TRBD2. CDR1 SGHNT and CDR2 YYREEE come from the germline V gene (reference sequence). V shed 0 bases and J 2 bases; nucleotides not matched to a gene: 3. The CDR3 contains 16 residues. The CDR3 DNA reads as TGTGCCAGCAGCTTGGAAGCGGGGGGGCACACAGATACGCAGTATTTT. It is translated as CASSLEAGGHTDTQYF.

The chain couples TRBV14 to TRBJ2-7; maybe TRBD1 (5 bases). The ends were cut back, 4 bases at V and 0 bases at J, with 13 bases in the middle. From germline, CDR1 is SGHDN and CDR2 FVKESK. The CDR3 covers 15 residues. The CDR3 DNA follows: TGTGCCAGCAGCCTACAGGACACCAGCTCCTACGAGCAGTACTTC. Translation: CASSLQDTSSYEQYF.

This chain links TRBV5-6 with TRBJ2-5; TRBD2 might be the D (6 bases). Germline V gene lookup returns CDR1 SGHDT and CDR2 YYEEEE. V lost 4 bases, J lost 14 bases, and 18 bases lay in between. The CDR3 is made up of 12 amino acids. DNA for the CDR3: TGTGCCAGCAGCCACCCCGGAGGGACCCCCTACTTC. Translation gives CASSHPGGTPYF.